This passage covers 29 T cell receptor beta chains from one sample sequenced in a study of blood T cell repertoires in COVID-19. Here immunoSEQ multiplex PCR was the method, and the copy in TCRdb shows in-frame clones only, minus some. The repertoire holds roughly 50,000 clones, with around nine tenths as singletons. Sample: peripheral blood. Receptor source: a woman aged 55 to 70 with active COVID-19.

This chain uses TRBV7-3 with TRBJ2-2; 7 bases match TRBD1. Germline V gene data show CDR1 as SGHTA and CDR2 as FQGTGA. The CDR3 is made up of 16 amino acids. The V and J ends lost 5 bases and 0 bases, in that order; junction bases with no gene match: 6. This CDR3 is CASSAPGTANTGELFF. CDR3 coding DNA: TGTGCCAGCAGCGCCCCCGGGACAGCGAACACCGGGGAGCTGTTTTTT. The whole variable domain, remainder taken from reference TRBV7-3 and TRBJ2-2, is GAGVSQTPSNKVTEKGKYVELRCDPISGHTALYWYRQSLGQGPEFLIYFQGTGAADDSGLPNDRFFAVRPEGSVSTLKIQRTERGDSAVYLCASSAPGTANTGELFFGEGSRLTVL.

The chain uses TRBV19 and TRBJ2-1; TRBD1 matches 9 bases. The CDR3 extends over 14 amino acids. V lost 4 bases, J lost 5 bases, and 3 bases stayed unmatched. Germline-derived CDR1 and CDR2 are LNHDA and SQIVND (reference sequence). CDR3 in amino acids: CASSTGTGNNEQFF. The DNA for the CDR3 is TGTGCCAGTAGTACCGGGACAGGGAACAATGAGCAGTTCTTC.

The CDR3 loop is CASSRGLLTRSEQFF. As DNA, the CDR3 is TGTGCCAGCAGCCGTGGACTTTTAACGCGGAGTGAGCAGTTCTTC. The chain combines TRBV3-1 (or the pseudogene TRBV3-2) with TRBJ2-1, with a possible D match to TRBD2 (5 bases). Germline lookup yields CDR1 LGHDT and CDR2 YNNKEL (reference sequence). The CDR3 covers 15 residues. V lost 4 bases, J lost 9 bases, and 19 bases lay in between.

The J gene is TRBJ1-2, the V gene TRBV5-5, with 10 bases that match TRBD1. The CDR3 sequence is 16 residues long. CDR1 SGHKS and CDR2 YYEKEE come from the germline V gene (reference sequence). The V and J ends lost 6 bases and 4 bases, in that order; junction bases with no gene match: 12. In nucleotides, the CDR3 is TGTGCCAGCAACACCGTACCGGGACAGGGGCTCTATGGCTACACCTTC. This codes for CASNTVPGQGLYGYTF.

This chain's CDR3 is CASSSWGGATEAFF. The CDR3 DNA reads as TGTGCCAGCAGCTCTTGGGGGGGAGCCACTGAAGCTTTCTTT. This sequence joins TRBV7-2 and TRBJ1-1; TRBD1 is a possible D gene (5 bases). This CDR3 region has 14 residues. V was clipped by 4 bases and J by 4 bases, with 13 bases between them. Germline V gives CDR1 SGHTA, CDR2 FQGNSA.

The rearrangement joins TRBV21-1 to TRBJ2-1; the table names TRBD2, a call not compared with the DNA. TRBV21-1 corresponds to a pseudogene. The CDR3 is 19 amino acids. The CDR3 bases are TGTGCCAGCAGCAAACAGACTAGCGGGGGCACCCACTCCTACAATGAGCAGTTCTTC. Translation gives CASSKQTSGGTHSYNEQFF.

This chain links TRBV6-5 with TRBJ2-3; D not certain. Trimming shortened V by 0 bases and J by 5 bases, and 6 bases separated the two germline ends. The CDR3 covers 13 residues. Germline V gene lookup returns CDR1 MNHEY and CDR2 SVGAGI. DNA of the CDR3: TGTGCCAGCAGTTACTCGAGTATAGATACGCAGTATTTT. Translation: CASSYSSIDTQYF.

CDR3 loop: CASSLQGYNSPLHF. The CDR3 DNA is TGCGCCAGCAGCTTACAGGGCTATAATTCACCCCTCCACTTT. This rearrangement joins TRBV5-1 to TRBJ1-6; D is perhaps TRBD1 (6 bases). CDR1 SGHRS and CDR2 YFSETQ come from the germline V gene. The germline V and J ends were trimmed by 2 bases and 3 bases, with 6 bases remaining between them. This CDR3 has 14 residues. The whole variable domain, filled in from reference TRBV5-1 and TRBJ1-6, reads KAGVTQTPRYLIKTRGQQVTLSCSPISGHRSVSWYQQTPGQGLQFLFEYFSETQRNKGNFPGRFSGRQFSNSRSEMNVSTLELGDSALYLCASSLQGYNSPLHFGNGTRLTVT.

The rearrangement joins TRBV9 to TRBJ2-3; a weak D match, TRBD1 (6 bases). Germline V lookup: CDR1 SGDLS, CDR2 YYNGEE. This CDR3 contains 12 residues. Between the trimmed V and J ends, which lost 2 bases and 6 bases, there was a span of 7 bases. The CDR3 spells CASSVQGDTQYF. DNA for the CDR3: TGTGCCAGCAGCGTTCAGGGGGATACGCAGTATTTT.

In this sample, this clone turned up once. The rearrangement links TRBV5-1 to TRBJ1-1, with 7 bases identical to TRBD1. The V gene's germline CDR1 is SGHRS and CDR2 YFSETQ. The CDR3 is 13 amino acids. J lost 4 bases, V lost 4 bases, and 4 bases had no gene match. The CDR3 is CASSIGTATEAFF. CDR3 DNA sequence: TGCGCCAGCAGCATCGGGACAGCCACTGAAGCTTTCTTT.

V is TRBV12-3 or TRBV12-4 and J is TRBJ1-4, with a possible D match to TRBD1 (6 bases). The CDR3 spans 12 residues. The germline V and J ends were trimmed by 8 bases and 4 bases, with 8 bases remaining between them. The chain's CDR3 is CASGGRNEKLFF. In DNA, the CDR3 is TGTGCCAGCGGGGGCCGTAATGAAAAACTGTTTTTT.

V gene TRBV29-1 combines with J gene TRBJ1-3; D not certain. The CDR3 is 12 residues long. V was pared by 6 bases and J by 0 bases, with 6 bases between. Per germline, CDR1 SQVTM and CDR2 ANQGSEA. The CDR3 spells CSVGGSGNTIYF. The CDR3 nucleotides are TGCAGCGTCGGAGGCTCTGGAAACACCATATATTTT. The whole variable domain, remainder taken from reference TRBV29-1 and TRBJ1-3, is SAVISQKPSRDICQRGTSLTIQCQVDSQVTMMFWYRQQPGQSLTLIATANQGSEATYESGFVIDKFPISRPNLTFSTLTVSNMSPEDSSIYLCSVGGSGNTIYFGEGSWLTVV.

This clone was picked up a small number of times. The chain employs TRBV7-2 and TRBJ1-6; D is ambiguous. The V end lost 1 base, the J end lost 15 bases, and 13 bases lay between the germline ends. The germline V gene has CDR1 SGHTA and CDR2 FQGNSA. The CDR3 spans 13 residues. This CDR3 reads CASSLDPTGYLHF. DNA of the CDR3: TGTGCCAGCAGCTTAGATCCCACGGGATACCTCCACTTT. Variable domain in full (rest from reference TRBV7-2 and TRBJ1-6): GAGVSQSPSNKVTEKGKDVELRCDPISGHTALYWYRQSLGQGLEFLIYFQGNSAPDKSGLPSDRFSAERTGGSVSTLTIQRTQQEDSAVYLCASSLDPTGYLHFGNGTRLTVT.

V gene TRBV2 combines with J gene TRBJ1-5; D perhaps matches TRBD1 (6 bases). The CDR3 has 15 residues. Trimming pared 7 bases from V and 4 bases from J, leaving 17 bases between. From germline, CDR1 is SNHLY and CDR2 FYNNEI. The CDR3 protein is CASKRTGTSNQPQHF. CDR3 DNA: TGTGCCAGCAAACGAACCGGGACAAGTAATCAGCCCCAGCATTTT.

This chain joins TRBV5-1 and TRBJ2-7, with TRBD1 as a possible D gene (5 bases). CDR3 length equals 13 residues. The V gene lost 0 bases and the J gene lost 4 bases, with 8 bases spanning the gap. Germline V lookup: CDR1 SGHRS, CDR2 YFSETQ. This CDR3 is CASSLDQGYEQYF. In DNA form, the CDR3 reads TGCGCCAGCAGCTTGGACCAGGGTTACGAGCAGTACTTC.

J is TRBJ1-5 and V is TRBV7-8; 7 bases are a match to TRBD1. This CDR3 has 19 residues. The germline V gene encodes CDR1 SGHVS and CDR2 FQNEAQ. The V gene end was trimmed by 3 bases and the J gene end by 4 bases; junction bases not matched to a gene: 18. Here the CDR3 reads CASSFRRDSALKSNQPQHF. For the CDR3, the DNA is TGTGCCAGCAGCTTTAGGAGGGACAGCGCCCTAAAATCAAATCAGCCCCAGCATTTT.

The rearrangement joins TRBV19 to TRBJ2-1; TRBD1 matches at 8 bases. The J segment lost 3 bases and the V segment lost 5 bases, leaving 18 bases of the junction unmatched. Germline V CDR1 and CDR2: LNHDA, SQIVND (reference sequence). This CDR3 is built from 19 residues. The CDR3, as DNA: TGTGCCAGTAGTCCGGGGTTAGGGACAGGTTTTTATAACTACAATGAGCAGTTCTTC. The encoded protein is CASSPGLGTGFYNYNEQFF.

CDR3 in DNA: TGTGCCAGCAGCCAAATTAGGACAGGGGGAAGGAGAGAGACCCAGTACTTC. Its protein is CASSQIRTGGRRETQYF. The chain is built from TRBV7-9 and TRBJ2-5, with 10 nucleotides matching TRBD1. The CDR3 spans 17 residues. V was pared by 5 bases and J by 4 bases, with 13 bases of the junction left unmatched. Germline CDR1 and CDR2: SEHNR and FQNEAQ (reference sequence).

The J gene is TRBJ1-3, the V gene TRBV15, with D tentatively TRBD1 (5 bases). V was cut by 3 bases and J by 0 bases, with 9 bases left in between. CDR3 size: 15 residues. Looked up from germline, CDR1 is LNHNV and CDR2 is YYDKDF (reference sequence). In DNA, the CDR3 is TGTGCCACCAGCAGCGACAGCAACTCTGGAAACACCATATATTTT. Amino acid sequence: CATSSDSNSGNTIYF.

V is TRBV7-9 and J is TRBJ1-2; TRBD1 might be the D (6 bases). In germline, CDR1 is SEHNR, CDR2 FQNEAQ (reference sequence). The CDR3 sequence is 14 residues long. Trimming took 3 bases from V and 7 from J, leaving 15 bases between them. The CDR3 region is CASSFQQGGGGYTF. The CDR3 region has the DNA TGTGCCAGCAGCTTTCAACAGGGTGGCGGTGGCTACACCTTC. The full variable domain, in which reference TRBV7-9 and TRBJ1-2 provide the parts outside the CDR3, is DTGVSQNPRHKITKRGQNVTFRCDPISEHNRLYWYRQTLGQGPEFLTYFQNEAQLEKSRLLSDRFSAERPKGSFSTLEIQRTEQGDSAMYLCASSFQQGGGGYTFGSGTRLTVV.

The chain links TRBV11-2 to TRBJ1-1; 7 nucleotides line up with TRBD1. J was trimmed by 4 bases and V by 3 bases; bases with no gene match: 5. The CDR3 totals 14 residues. Germline lookup yields CDR1 SGHAT and CDR2 FQNNGV. CDR3 DNA sequence: TGTGCCAGCAGCTTCCGACAGGGTTTCACTGAAGCTTTCTTT. This codes for CASSFRQGFTEAFF.

The chain uses TRBV12-3 or TRBV12-4 and TRBJ1-2, with 8 bases fitting TRBD1. The trim removed 8 bases at V and 4 bases at J, leaving 6 bases unmatched. CDR3 length: 13 amino acids. CDR3 DNA: TGTGCCAGCGGTGACAGGGGCGGCTATGGCTACACCTTC. Encoded protein: CASGDRGGYGYTF.

This sequence joins TRBV19 and TRBJ1-1; D is undetermined. The V end was cut by 2 bases, the J end by 2 bases, with 15 bases between. The CDR3 sequence is 16 residues long. Germline values: CDR1 LNHDA, CDR2 SQIVND (reference sequence). The CDR3 DNA follows: TGTGCCAGTAGTATACTACGGCAGGTTAAAAACACTGAAGCTTTCTTT. Encoded protein: CASSILRQVKNTEAFF.

The rearrangement links TRBV11-2 to TRBJ2-1, with TRBD2 identical over 9 bases. Trimming at V came to 1 base and at J to 9 bases, leaving 10 bases not matched to a gene. The CDR3 spans 16 residues. From germline, CDR1 is SGHAT and CDR2 FQNNGV. DNA for the CDR3: TGTGCCAGCAGCTTAGGAAGCGGGGGGCGTCAGGGTGAGCAGTTCTTC. It yields the protein CASSLGSGGRQGEQFF.

The chain uses TRBV11-3 and TRBJ2-5, with a weak D call TRBD2 (5 bases). The CDR3 totals 14 residues. Germline CDR1 SGHNT, CDR2 YENEEA. V was cut by 5 bases and J by 5 bases, with 15 bases left in between. The chain's CDR3 is CASSVGPRGETQYF. CDR3 in DNA: TGTGCCAGCAGCGTTGGGCCTCGCGGGGAGACCCAGTACTTC.

This chain connects TRBV6-5 to TRBJ1-2, with D unclear. V lost 5 bases and J lost 4, with 11 bases in between. Germline V gene lookup returns CDR1 MNHEY and CDR2 SVGAGI. The CDR3 covers 13 residues. CDR3 amino acids: CASSTPGSYGYTF. CDR3 coding DNA: TGTGCCAGCAGTACCCCGGGGAGCTATGGCTACACCTTC.

The J gene is TRBJ2-2, the V gene TRBV24-1; 7 positions agree with TRBD2. CDR3 length: 14 residues. V was pared by 4 bases and J by 7 bases, with 5 bases of the junction left unmatched. Germline V CDR1 and CDR2: KGHDR, SFDVKD. The CDR3 region has the DNA TGTGCCACCAGTGAAGGGAGGGTTCACGGGGAGCTGTTTTTT. Protein sequence: CATSEGRVHGELFF.

The chain combines TRBV6-2 or TRBV6-3 with TRBJ2-1; possible D gene TRBD1, 5 bases. V was cut by 5 bases and J by 7 bases, with 18 bases left in between. The germline CDR1 and CDR2 sequences are MNHEY and SVGEGT. The CDR3 is 15 residues long. CDR3 nucleotide sequence: TGTGCCAGCAGTCTAAGCCGGCCAGGGAATAATGAGCAGTTCTTC. This encodes CASSLSRPGNNEQFF.

The table lists this clone with a few counts. This rearrangement joins TRBV27 to TRBJ1-2; possible D gene TRBD1, 5 bases. Looked up from germline, CDR1 is MNHEY and CDR2 is SMNVEV (reference sequence). Between the trimmed V and J ends, which lost 5 bases and 8 bases, there was a span of 21 bases. This CDR3 comprises 15 residues. CDR3 sequence reads: CASSPRTPSGEGYTF. The CDR3 DNA follows: TGTGCCAGCAGTCCCCGGACACCCTCGGGCGAGGGCTACACCTTC.